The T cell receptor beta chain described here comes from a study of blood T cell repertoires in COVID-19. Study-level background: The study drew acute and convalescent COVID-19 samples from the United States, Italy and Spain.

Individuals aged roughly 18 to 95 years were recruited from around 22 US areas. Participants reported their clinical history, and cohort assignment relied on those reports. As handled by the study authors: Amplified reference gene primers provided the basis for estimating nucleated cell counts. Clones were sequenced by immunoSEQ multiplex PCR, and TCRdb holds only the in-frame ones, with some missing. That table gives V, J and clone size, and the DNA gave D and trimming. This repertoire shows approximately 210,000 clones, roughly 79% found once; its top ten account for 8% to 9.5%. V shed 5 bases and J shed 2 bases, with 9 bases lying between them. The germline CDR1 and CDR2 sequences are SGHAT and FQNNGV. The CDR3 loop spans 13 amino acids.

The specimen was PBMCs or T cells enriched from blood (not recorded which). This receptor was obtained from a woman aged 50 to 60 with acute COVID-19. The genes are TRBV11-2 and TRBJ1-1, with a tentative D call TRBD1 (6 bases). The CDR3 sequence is CASSPGTNTEAFF. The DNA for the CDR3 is TGTGCCAGCAGCCCCGGGACAAACACTGAAGCTTTCTTT.